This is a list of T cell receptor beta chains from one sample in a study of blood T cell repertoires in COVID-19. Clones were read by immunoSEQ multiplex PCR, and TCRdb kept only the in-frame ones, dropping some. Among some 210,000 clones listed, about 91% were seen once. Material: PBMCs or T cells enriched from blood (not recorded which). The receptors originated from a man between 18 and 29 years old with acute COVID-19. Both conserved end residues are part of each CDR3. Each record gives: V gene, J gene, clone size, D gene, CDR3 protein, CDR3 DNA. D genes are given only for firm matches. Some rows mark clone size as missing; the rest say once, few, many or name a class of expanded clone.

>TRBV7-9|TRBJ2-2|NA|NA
CASSPWRGGELFF
TGTGCCAGCAGCCCCTGGAGGGGCGGGGAGCTGTTTTTT
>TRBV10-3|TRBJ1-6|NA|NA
CAISEWAGRDNSPLHF
TGTGCCATCAGTGAATGGGCGGGACGAGATAATTCACCCCTCCACTTT
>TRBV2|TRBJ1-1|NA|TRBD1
CASNRQGHTEAFF
TGTGCCAGCAATCGACAGGGCCACACTGAAGCTTTCTTT
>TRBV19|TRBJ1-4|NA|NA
CASSKQAGTNEKLFF
TGTGCCAGTAGTAAACAGGCTGGCACTAATGAAAAACTGTTTTTT
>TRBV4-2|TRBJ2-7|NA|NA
CASSPSDRLEQYF
TGTGCCAGCAGCCCCTCAGACCGACTAGAGCAGTACTTC
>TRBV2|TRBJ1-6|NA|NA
CASRLRWTANSPLHF
TGTGCCAGCAGGTTGCGTTGGACAGCAAATTCACCCCTCCACTTT
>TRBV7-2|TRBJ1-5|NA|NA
CASVQVGGGNQPQHF
TGTGCCAGCGTCCAGGTGGGGGGTGGCAATCAGCCCCAGCATTTT
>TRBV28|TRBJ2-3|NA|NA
CASSPRAGWSRNTQYF
TGTGCCAGCAGTCCCCGGGCGGGGTGGTCGCGGAATACGCAGTATTTT
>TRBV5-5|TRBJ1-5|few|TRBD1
CASSFRDSSNQPQHF
TGTGCCAGCAGTTTCCGGGACAGCAGCAATCAGCCCCAGCATTTT
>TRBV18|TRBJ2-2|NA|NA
CASSKTPTGELFF
TGTGCCAGCTCAAAAACACCGACCGGGGAGCTGTTTTTT
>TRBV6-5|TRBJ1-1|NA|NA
CAGRDITEAFF
TGTGCCGGCCGGGACATCACTGAAGCTTTCTTT
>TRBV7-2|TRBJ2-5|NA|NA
CASSFAAAPQETQYF
TGTGCCAGCAGCTTTGCGGCGGCACCCCAAGAGACCCAGTACTTC
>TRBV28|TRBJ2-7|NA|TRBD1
CASSPGGTGRTYEQYF
TGTGCCAGCAGTCCTGGGGGGACAGGACGTACCTACGAGCAGTACTTC
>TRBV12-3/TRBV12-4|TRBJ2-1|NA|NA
CASSPPWENEQFF
TGTGCCAGCAGCCCACCGTGGGAGAATGAGCAGTTCTTC
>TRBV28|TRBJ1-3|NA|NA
CASMGDEGNTIYF
TGTGCCAGCATGGGAGACGAGGGAAACACCATATATTTT
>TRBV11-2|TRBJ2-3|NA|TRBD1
CASSAWTGRVGDTQYF
TGTGCCAGCAGCGCCTGGACAGGGAGAGTGGGAGATACGCAGTATTTT
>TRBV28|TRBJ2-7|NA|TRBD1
CASRQDREPYEQYF
TGTGCCAGCAGACAAGACAGGGAACCCTACGAGCAGTACTTC
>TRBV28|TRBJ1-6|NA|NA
CASSLFRLRDSPLHF
TGTGCCAGCAGTTTATTTCGCCTTCGGGATTCACCCCTCCACTTT
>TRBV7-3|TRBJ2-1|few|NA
CASSLTSPDEQFF
TGTGCCAGCAGCTTAACCTCTCCGGATGAGCAGTTCTTC
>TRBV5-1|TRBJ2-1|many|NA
CASSLARSNEQFF
TGCGCCAGCAGCTTGGCCAGATCCAATGAGCAGTTCTTC
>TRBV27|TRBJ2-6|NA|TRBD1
CASSTGQAGANVLTF
TGTGCCAGCAGTACTGGACAGGCTGGGGCCAACGTCCTGACTTTC
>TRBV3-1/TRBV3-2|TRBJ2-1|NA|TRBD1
CASSQDETGIYNEQFF
TGTGCCAGCAGCCAAGATGAGACAGGGATTTACAATGAGCAGTTCTTC
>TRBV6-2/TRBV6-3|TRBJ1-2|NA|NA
CASSTRDAYSNDNYGYTF
TGTGCCAGCAGTACCCGGGATGCATACAGTAATGATAACTATGGCTACACCTTC
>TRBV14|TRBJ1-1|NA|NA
CASSQDRLGTEAFF
TGTGCCAGCAGCCAAGACAGGTTGGGCACTGAAGCTTTCTTT
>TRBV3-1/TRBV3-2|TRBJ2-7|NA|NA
CASSQDGVAEQYF
TGTGCCAGCAGCCAAGACGGAGTGGCCGAGCAGTACTTC
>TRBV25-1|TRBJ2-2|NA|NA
CASSESFVTAWNTGELFF
TGTGCCAGCAGTGAATCTTTTGTGACAGCTTGGAACACCGGGGAGCTGTTTTTT
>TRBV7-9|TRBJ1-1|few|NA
CASSLTGFTEAFF
TGTGCCAGCAGCTTAACCGGGTTCACTGAAGCTTTCTTT
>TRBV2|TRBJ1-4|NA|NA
CASSVGRTNEKLFF
TGTGCCAGCAGTGTGGGCAGGACTAATGAAAAACTGTTTTTT
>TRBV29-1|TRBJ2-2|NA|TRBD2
CSVGVAGGGELFF
TGCAGCGTTGGTGTAGCGGGAGGGGGGGAGCTGTTTTTT
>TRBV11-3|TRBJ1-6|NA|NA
CASSFSLSSPLHF
TGTGCCAGCAGCTTCTCTCTCTCTTCACCCCTCCACTTT
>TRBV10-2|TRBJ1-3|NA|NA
CASSESRGSATGNTIYF
TGCGCCAGCAGTGAGTCACGTGGGAGCGCCACTGGAAACACCATATATTTT
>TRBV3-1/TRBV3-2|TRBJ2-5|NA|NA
CASSQERSGQETQYF
TGTGCCAGCAGCCAAGAGAGAAGCGGCCAAGAGACCCAGTACTTC
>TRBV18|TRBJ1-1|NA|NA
CASSPGPVNTEAFF
TGTGCCAGCTCACCAGGGCCGGTGAACACTGAAGCTTTCTTT
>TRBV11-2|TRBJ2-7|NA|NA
CASSLVLEISGYEQYF
TGTGCCAGCAGCTTAGTTCTTGAGATTAGCGGCTACGAGCAGTACTTC
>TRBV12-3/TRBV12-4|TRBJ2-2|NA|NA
CASSLHVTGELFF
TGTGCCAGCAGTTTACATGTTACCGGGGAGCTGTTTTTT
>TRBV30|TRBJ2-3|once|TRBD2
CAWRTATSGLFYF
TGTGCCTGGAGGACAGCGACTAGCGGTTTGTTTTATTTT
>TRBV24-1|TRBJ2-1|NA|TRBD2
CATSDRGLAGNDEQFF
TGTGCCACCAGTGATCGAGGACTAGCGGGAAACGATGAGCAGTTCTTC
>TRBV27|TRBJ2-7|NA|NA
CASSRSGTYEQYF
TGTGCCAGCAGCCGGTCAGGGACCTACGAGCAGTACTTC
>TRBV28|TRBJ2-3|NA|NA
CASNPHEAGGADTQYF
TGTGCCAGCAACCCTCACGAGGCGGGCGGCGCAGATACGCAGTATTTT
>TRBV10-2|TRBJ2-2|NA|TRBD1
CASSGQGAGELFF
TGCGCCAGCAGTGGACAGGGGGCCGGGGAGCTGTTTTTT